A selection of T cell receptor beta chains follows, all from one sample in a study of T cell responses to AZD1222 COVID-19 vaccine. Libraries were prepared by immunoSEQ multiplex PCR; TCRdb keeps only in-frame clonotypes and omits some of them. Here the sample spans tens of thousands of clones, 75% to 95% being singletons. Specimen: peripheral blood, collected 28 days after the second dose of the MenACWY control vaccine. The receptors were gathered from an adult who received the MenACWY meningococcal vaccine as a control. The CDR3 runs from the conserved cysteine through the conserved F or W. Fields, in order: D gene, V gene, clone size, J gene, CDR3 protein. A D gene is named only where the DNA matches it firmly. Some rows mark clone size as missing; the rest say once, few, many or name a class of expanded clone.

d_call: -
v_call: TRBV21-1
clone_size: -
j_call: TRBJ2-1
cdr3_aa: CASRGTAHRGYNEQFF

d_call: TRBD1
v_call: TRBV2
clone_size: -
j_call: TRBJ2-7
cdr3_aa: CASREGTGLYEQYF

d_call: TRBD1
v_call: TRBV29-1
clone_size: -
j_call: TRBJ2-7
cdr3_aa: CSVEVETGDGEQYF

d_call: TRBD2
v_call: TRBV10-3
clone_size: -
j_call: TRBJ2-2
cdr3_aa: CAISEGYSGLAGEIKNTGELFF

d_call: -
v_call: TRBV30
clone_size: -
j_call: TRBJ1-5
cdr3_aa: CAWSVGGILSNQPQHF

d_call: -
v_call: TRBV9
clone_size: -
j_call: TRBJ2-2
cdr3_aa: CASSVGTGELFF

d_call: TRBD1
v_call: TRBV7-9
clone_size: -
j_call: TRBJ1-1
cdr3_aa: CASSSTGAGGTEAFF

d_call: -
v_call: TRBV7-2
clone_size: -
j_call: TRBJ2-7
cdr3_aa: CASSLGQPSYEQYF

d_call: TRBD1
v_call: TRBV15
clone_size: -
j_call: TRBJ1-6
cdr3_aa: CATSRDRTGGNSPLHF

d_call: -
v_call: TRBV10-2
clone_size: -
j_call: TRBJ1-2
cdr3_aa: CASSESSRAEYTF

d_call: -
v_call: TRBV3-1/TRBV3-2
clone_size: -
j_call: TRBJ2-1
cdr3_aa: CASSQEGPREQFF

d_call: TRBD2
v_call: TRBV11-3
clone_size: -
j_call: TRBJ2-2
cdr3_aa: CASSSGLALAGELFF

d_call: -
v_call: TRBV15
clone_size: -
j_call: TRBJ2-7
cdr3_aa: CATSSPSAGSVHEQYF

d_call: -
v_call: TRBV4-1
clone_size: -
j_call: TRBJ2-2
cdr3_aa: CASSPAGHPNTGELFF

d_call: -
v_call: TRBV24-1
clone_size: -
j_call: TRBJ1-1
cdr3_aa: CATSDFGQGKGDTEAFF

d_call: TRBD1
v_call: TRBV12-5
clone_size: -
j_call: TRBJ2-2
cdr3_aa: CASGPGQGIGELFF

d_call: -
v_call: TRBV2
clone_size: -
j_call: TRBJ1-4
cdr3_aa: CATAGQTNEKLFF

d_call: TRBD1
v_call: TRBV19
clone_size: -
j_call: TRBJ1-1
cdr3_aa: CASRTGSGTEAFF

d_call: -
v_call: TRBV14
clone_size: -
j_call: TRBJ2-5
cdr3_aa: CASSQAGSRTQYF

d_call: -
v_call: TRBV6-5
clone_size: -
j_call: TRBJ2-1
cdr3_aa: CASSYSKASSYNEQFF

d_call: -
v_call: TRBV19
clone_size: once
j_call: TRBJ1-4
cdr3_aa: CATRTASSEKLFF